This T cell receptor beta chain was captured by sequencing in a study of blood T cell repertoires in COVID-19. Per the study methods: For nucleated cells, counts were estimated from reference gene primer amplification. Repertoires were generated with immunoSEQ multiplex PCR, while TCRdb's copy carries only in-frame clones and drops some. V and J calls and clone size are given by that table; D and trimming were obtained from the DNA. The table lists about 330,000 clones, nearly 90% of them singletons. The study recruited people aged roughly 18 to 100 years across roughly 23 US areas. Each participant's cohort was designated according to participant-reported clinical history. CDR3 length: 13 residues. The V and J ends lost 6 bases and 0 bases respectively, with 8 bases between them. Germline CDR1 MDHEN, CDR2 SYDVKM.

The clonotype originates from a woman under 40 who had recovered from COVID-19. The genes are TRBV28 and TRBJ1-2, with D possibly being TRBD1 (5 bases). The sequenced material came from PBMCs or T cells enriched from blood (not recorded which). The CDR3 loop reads CASRGGANYGYTF. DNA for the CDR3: TGTGCCAGCAGGGGGGGAGCTAACTATGGCTACACCTTC.